This T cell receptor beta chain was documented in a study of OX40 agonist ivuxolimab in advanced cancers. The wider study: Administration of intravenous ivuxolimab to patients occurred every 2 weeks at 0.01 to 10 mg/kg. People in dose escalation had one of these cancers: hepatocellular carcinoma, melanoma, renal cell or head and neck cancer. Anti-PD-1, anti-PD-L1 or anti-CTLA-4 therapy given earlier was allowed, and approximately 40% had some.

CDR1 and CDR2 (germline): KGHSH, LQKENI. The CDR3 totals 15 residues. V was pared by 4 bases and J by 3 bases, with 6 bases of the junction left unmatched. Sequenced by immunoSEQ multiplex PCR; TCRdb stores in-frame clones only, minus some. The sample includes about 79,000 clones, about 90% of them seen just once. Whole-study results and caveats: Clonal expansion by week 6 occurred in CD4+ and CD8+ blood T cells (at 0.1 to 3.0 mg/kg).

A remark on this clone: Its specificity is not known.

The chain recombines TRBV18 with TRBJ1-2; 9 bases match TRBD1. Source: CD4+ or CD8+ T cells sorted from blood, taken in a trial of the OX40 agonist ivuxolimab. This clonotype was obtained from an adult with an advanced solid tumor such as melanoma, head and neck, liver or kidney cancer. The CDR3: CASSRDRGGDYGYTF. DNA of the CDR3: TGTGCCAGCTCACGCGACAGGGGGGGAGACTATGGCTACACCTTC.